This T cell receptor beta chain was observed in a study of lymphopenia after photon versus proton radiotherapy. Generated by immunoSEQ multiplex PCR, the TCRdb table keeps only in-frame clones and is missing some. Of tens of thousands of clones in the sample, more than 85% are singletons; the top ten hold around 17%. The V segment lost 3 bases and the J segment 2 bases; nucleotides outside the gene matches: 5. This CDR3 is built from 16 residues. The germline gives CDR1 LGHNA, CDR2 YSLEER. A word on this clone: Its antigen is not known.

The study, taken as a whole, reports: Authors raise, but do not show, better survival with proton therapy. Post-nadir diversity loss with photons came from oligoclonal expansion, particularly CD8+ Temra cells.

The chain carries TRBV4-3 and TRBJ2-1; 9 bases align to TRBD1. This sample comprised peripheral blood, obtained from a patient treated with photon-based radiotherapy. The origin of this receptor is a woman in her forties with cholangiocarcinoma. CDR3 nucleotide sequence: TGCGCCAGCAGCCAGACCACAGGGGGCGCCTACAATGAGCAGTTCTTC. This encodes CASSQTTGGAYNEQFF.